This T cell receptor (beta chain) appears in the sequencing data of a study of blood T cells in healthy people across ages. Findings and caveats of the study: Naive CD4+ cell counts and diversity both ran higher in long-lived than in aged donors.

A second about 7 to 12 cycle PCR used barcoded and J-beta primers. MiXCR was run by TCRdb on the 5' RACE reads, yielding one entry per CDR3 protein. The sample lists some 1,800,000 distinct CDR3 sequences, 35% to 50% occurring once. This CDR3 region has 14 residues. The V end was cut by 3 bases, the J end by 3 bases, with 12 bases between. CDR1 SGHTA and CDR2 FQGNSA come from the germline V gene. To note about this clonotype: The antigen is unknown.

This TCR was sampled from a human donor in good health. The V gene is TRBV7-2, the J gene TRBJ2-7, with D perhaps matching TRBD1 (6 bases). The specimen sequenced was blood. This CDR3 is CASSLQGPVYEQYF. CDR3 sequence (DNA): TGTGCCAGCAGCTTGCAGGGGCCAGTCTACGAGCAGTACTTC.